One and the same sample provided the 9 T cell receptor beta chains below, sequenced in a study of control samples from healthy donors and cancer patients. Assay: immunoSEQ multiplex PCR; the TCRdb copy retains only in-frame clones and omits some. The repertoire holds 110,000 to 150,000 clones, with 75% to 90% as singletons. What was sequenced was blood. The receptors derive from a man younger than 40 in good health.

This clone was observed once. V and J are TRBV5-4 and TRBJ2-1, with no clear D. Trimming left V 2 bases short and J 3 bases short, with 3 bases between. The germline V gene has CDR1 SGHNT and CDR2 YYREEE (reference sequence). The CDR3 is 12 residues long. CDR3: CASSFDYNEQFF. CDR3 nucleotides: TGTGCCAGCAGCTTCGACTACAATGAGCAGTTCTTC.

The CDR3 DNA follows: TGTGCCAGCAGCCAAAAAAGGGACAGTGAAGCTTTCTTT. This sequence encodes CASSQKRDSEAFF. This chain links TRBV3-1 (or the pseudogene TRBV3-2) with TRBJ1-1; 7 bases align to TRBD1. The length of the CDR3 is 13 residues. CDR1 and CDR2 from the germline V gene are LGHDT and YNNKEL (reference sequence). J gave up 7 bases and V 2 bases, and 4 bases lay outside the gene matches.

This clone was recorded once. J is TRBJ2-3 and V is TRBV24-1; 8 nucleotides align to TRBD1. Germline CDR1 reads KGHDR; CDR2 reads SFDVKD. The CDR3 covers 15 residues. Trimming removed 3 bases from V and 1 base from J; junction bases left unmatched: 2. The DNA for the CDR3 is TGTGCCACCAGTGATGACAGGGGACGCACAGATACGCAGTATTTT. This translates into CATSDDRGRTDTQYF.

This CDR3 is CASSLQVQGAPGDTQYF. The CDR3 region has the DNA TGTGCCAGCAGCTTACAAGTACAGGGGGCGCCGGGAGATACGCAGTATTTT. The chain uses TRBV7-9 and TRBJ2-3, with 9 bases aligning to TRBD1. V shed 2 bases and J 5 bases; nucleotides not matched to a gene: 11. The CDR3 is 17 residues long. Germline V gene sequence: CDR1 SEHNR, CDR2 FQNEAQ (reference sequence).

The V gene is TRBV11-3, the J gene TRBJ2-1, with D unclear. V was pared by 3 bases and J by 7 bases, with 4 bases between. This CDR3 region has 11 residues. Germline loops: CDR1 SGHNT, CDR2 YENEEA. CDR3: CASSFRNEQFF. The CDR3, as DNA: TGTGCCAGCAGCTTCCGTAATGAGCAGTTCTTC.

The CDR3 region has the DNA TGCGCCAGCAGCCAAGATTTAGTGGCAGGGGGCGACGAGCAGTACTTC. The encoded protein is CASSQDLVAGGDEQYF. The chain employs TRBV4-1 and TRBJ2-7; 8 bases match TRBD1. Looked up from germline, CDR1 is MGHRA and CDR2 is YSYEKL. V was clipped by 0 bases and J by 5 bases; unmatched bases: 9. This CDR3 has 16 residues.

The V and J genes are TRBV4-1 and TRBJ2-1; TRBD2 aligns across 11 bases. Germline CDR1 MGHRA, CDR2 YSYEKL. The CDR3 spans 18 residues. The V gene end was trimmed by 3 bases and the J gene end by 4 bases; junction bases not matched to a gene: 11. CDR3 nucleotide sequence: TGCGCCAGCAGCCAGGGCCCGGTAGCGGGAGGGAAGTACAATGAGCAGTTCTTC. It translates to CASSQGPVAGGKYNEQFF.

The chain recombines TRBV24-1 with TRBJ2-7; TRBD1 matches at 10 bases. Germline CDR1 reads KGHDR; CDR2 reads SFDVKD. V was pared by 4 bases and J by 4 bases, with 6 bases of the junction left unmatched. The CDR3 spans 15 residues. CDR3 sequence reads: CATSDAGQGEYEQYF. The CDR3, as DNA: TGTGCCACCAGTGACGCCGGACAGGGGGAGTACGAGCAGTACTTC.

V usage is TRBV15 and J usage is TRBJ2-7, with D possibly TRBD2 on 6 matching bases. Trimming left V 0 bases short and J 4 bases short, with 10 bases between. CDR1 LNHNV and CDR2 YYDKDF come from the germline V gene (reference sequence). The CDR3 covers 14 residues. In DNA form, the CDR3 reads TGTGCCACCAGCAGAGAGCGGGGATTATACGAGCAGTACTTC. This gives the protein CATSRERGLYEQYF.